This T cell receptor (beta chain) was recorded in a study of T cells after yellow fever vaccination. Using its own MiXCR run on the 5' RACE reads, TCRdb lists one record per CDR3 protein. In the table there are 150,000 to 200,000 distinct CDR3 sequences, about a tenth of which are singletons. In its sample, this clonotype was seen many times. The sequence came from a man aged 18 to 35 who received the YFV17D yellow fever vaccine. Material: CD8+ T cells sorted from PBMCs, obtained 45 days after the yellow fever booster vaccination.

The CDR3, as DNA: TGCGCCAGCAGCCAAGATCGTCCCGACGGCACAGATACGCAGTATTTT. Amino acids: CASSQDRPDGTDTQYF. The rearrangement uses TRBV4-1 and TRBJ2-3; D gene uncertain. Germline values: CDR1 MGHRA, CDR2 YSYEKL. The V end was cut by 0 bases, the J end by 1 base, with 11 bases between. The CDR3 runs 16 residues.